This is a list of T cell receptor beta chains from one sample in a study of radiation and T cells in renal cell carcinoma. Method: immunoSEQ multiplex PCR; TCRdb's copy keeps in-frame clones and lacks some. This table holds approximately 170,000 clones, about 87% found once. Specimen: blood, collected from a patient whose treatment included radiotherapy and nephrectomy. These receptors were obtained from a woman between 50 and 59 years old with renal cell carcinoma. CDR3s leave out the opening cysteine and the closing phenylalanine or tryptophan. Part of the rows lack a size; the others show once, few, many or a class for expanded clones.

V	J	size	CDR3
TRBV19	TRBJ2-3	NA	ASSIAAGASTHTQY
TRBV19	TRBJ1-1	NA	ASTKGEWRIANTEAF
TRBV21-1	TRBJ1-2	NA	ASSKGGSGGYT
TRBV5-8	TRBJ1-6	NA	ASSLVRTNNSPLH
TRBV6-5	TRBJ1-1	NA	ASSNRQGRTEAF
TRBV2	TRBJ1-6	few	ASSNPGQGESPLH
TRBV6-6	TRBJ2-5	NA	ASSYDPGQTEETQY
TRBV7-2	TRBJ2-5	NA	ASSPAQETQY
TRBV15	TRBJ2-3	NA	ATSLSLAGGANTQY
TRBV7-2	TRBJ1-2	NA	ASSLEFYGYT
TRBV30	TRBJ1-1	NA	AWSVRRAVGTEAF
TRBV2	TRBJ2-7	many	ASTPRVSSYEQY
TRBV25-1	TRBJ2-1	NA	ASSDGRGLYNEQF
TRBV10-3	TRBJ1-1	NA	ATQQAPNTEAF
TRBV5-5	TRBJ1-4	NA	ASSLRDRGPNEKLF
TRBV5-8	TRBJ1-4	NA	ASSAGSGTGGEKLF
TRBV29-1	TRBJ1-4	NA	SGGEEEKLF
TRBV4-1	TRBJ2-7	NA	ASSQAEGEQY
TRBV6-5	TRBJ1-3	NA	ASSATGDSGNTIY
TRBV25-1	TRBJ1-1	NA	ASSLGMNTEAF
TRBV18	TRBJ1-2	NA	ASSPDRLNYGYT
TRBV5-1	TRBJ1-1	NA	ASSSTGYSLMNTEAF
TRBV29-1	TRBJ2-7	NA	SGTVSYEQY
TRBV7-8	TRBJ1-4	NA	ASSFTKPNEKLF
TRBV21-1	TRBJ1-1	NA	ASGRSGGNTEAF
TRBV5-1	TRBJ1-2	NA	ASSSTGGPNGYT
TRBV30	TRBJ2-7	NA	AWSVLGYEQY
TRBV7-9	TRBJ1-2	NA	ASSPITGTGDSNYGYT
TRBV11-2	TRBJ2-3	NA	ASSIYAPGGPEDTQY
TRBV7-3	TRBJ2-1	NA	ASSSQLAGEQF
TRBV9	TRBJ1-1	NA	ASSVGEGMNTEAF
TRBV4-1	TRBJ2-5	NA	ASSQEGIDQETQY
TRBV25-1	TRBJ1-2	NA	ASSEYPGREGNYGYT
TRBV7-9	TRBJ2-5	NA	ASSLRPGLLGETQY
TRBV6-5	TRBJ1-6	NA	ASSKPGTANSPLH
TRBV18	TRBJ1-1	NA	ASSPIGGNTEAF
TRBV6-6	TRBJ2-7	once	ASSPLERGGRYEQY
TRBV29-1	TRBJ2-5	NA	SVVTGRYQETQY
TRBV5-4	TRBJ2-7	NA	ASSPPPGQGLSYEQY
TRBV7-9	TRBJ1-3	NA	ASSPDSAYGNTIY
TRBV9	TRBJ2-3	NA	ASSVVATSTDTQY
TRBV7-2	TRBJ2-5	NA	ASSPNARGVKETQY
TRBV7-9	TRBJ2-3	NA	ASSVSGGTTDTQY
TRBV6-6	TRBJ1-1	NA	ASSPPGTGESAF
TRBV7-2	TRBJ2-2	NA	ASSPVSGRNTGELF
TRBV19	TRBJ2-1	NA	ASSPQPRYGVAANNNEQF
TRBV10-2	TRBJ1-1	NA	ASRGLRGDGTEAF
TRBV19	TRBJ1-1	NA	ASSIWVDTEAF
TRBV4-1	TRBJ2-2	NA	ASSRYYGTGELF
TRBV5-1	TRBJ2-1	NA	ASSLTSAISYNEQF
TRBV7-9	TRBJ2-3	NA	ASSLGARADTQY
TRBV19	TRBJ1-5	few	ASRGTGNLQPQH